What follows is one TCR beta chain and its context. Its matching antigen is unknown. This sample stems from a study of T cell clusters in autoimmune cytopenias. General study findings and limits: Healthy donors had about 2.8-fold more exclusive TRB clusters than active autoimmune hepatitis patients.

The CDR3 covers 14 residues. Germline CDR1 SGHDT, CDR2 YYEEEE. TRB rearrangements were amplified by touch-down multiplex PCR with mixed TRB-A/B primers. TCRdb reprocessed the multiplex PCR reads; each CDR3 protein has one entry and no DNA is given. The sample table sets out 6,000 to 8,000 distinct CDR3 sequences. Each sample's input was 200 to 250 ng genomic DNA, some 34,000 genome equivalents. The same data also went into a second study, on T cell repertoires in aging, cancer and after chemotherapy. That report notes: Clear clonal overlap appeared across healthy donor samples taken over several months to years. Roughly 9.1 million TCR reads were in the whole dataset. Healthy donors lost TCR diversity with age mainly through richness, cancer patients through richness and evenness.

The rearrangement uses TRBV5-6 and TRBJ1-1. The sample was peripheral blood. The receptor was isolated from a human donor in good health. The chain's CDR3 is CASSFWRLNTEAFF.